The present TCR beta chain was sequenced within a study of CD8+ T cells in alopecia areata. Study at large: The investigators scored severity in treated patients by the percentage of affected scalp area. Notes on the study in general: Patients showed less clear TCR sequence sharing than mice, possibly partly because of HLA diversity. Besides other cells, scalp samples also yield sequences of resident alphabeta T cells from normal skin.

Specified treatment: oral pan-JAK inhibitor, 5-10 mg twice daily. Researchers took lesional scalp punch biopsies and peripheral blood from people who were alopecia areata patients. As regards this clone: Its antigen is undetermined.

The sequencing template was cDNA reverse transcribed from extracted RNA. The method was immunoSEQ multiplex PCR; TCRdb's version includes in-frame clones alone and lacks a portion of them. The top ten clones hold 1.3% of a sample with 150,000 to 200,000 clones, roughly 60% of them seen once. The sequence was collected from a human donor with alopecia areata. The sample consisted of CD4+ T cells sorted from blood, taken around week 49, from a patient treated with tofacitinib.

The CDR3 DNA follows: TGTGCCAGCAGAACAGGGTTCGGTACTGGAAACACCATATATTTT. Translated: CASRTGFGTGNTIYF. This chain links TRBV6-1 with TRBJ1-3; D might be TRBD1 (6 bases). The germline V gene has CDR1 MNHNS and CDR2 SASEGT. V was cut by 6 bases and J by 2 bases, with 14 bases left in between. The CDR3 covers 15 residues.